The clone carrying this TCR beta chain was detected only a few times. Its antigen remains unidentified. Unique molecular identifiers were incorporated into the prepared TCRbeta library. TCRdb recomputed calls from the PCR reads with MiXCR, one row per CDR3 protein. The repertoire has around 300,000 distinct CDR3 sequences, roughly 25% of them found once; the top ten carry approximately 11%. There are 15 residues in the CDR3. V was trimmed by 1 base and J by 2 bases, leaving 10 bases between them. Germline V gene lookup returns CDR1 SGHRS and CDR2 YFSETQ. This sample was taken from a study of T-cell reconstitution after alpha-beta-depleted transplantation in children. Regarding the study as a whole: Reported findings indicate that, about two months after transplant, alpha-beta T cells came from several hundred expanded clones, which were derived from non-depleted graft cells. Newly produced T cells mostly provided counts and TCRbeta diversity after one year, as hyperexpanded clones declined. Surviving recipient T cells and intrathymic progenitors accounted for some patients' high TCRbeta diversity at day 60.

This TCR derives from a male patient aged 10-17 years who had a stem cell transplant for acute lymphoblastic leukemia, so the T cells may come from the graft donor. The material was PBMCs, mostly from graft donor cells, obtained 180 days after TCRalphabeta/CD19-depleted stem cell transplant. The chain uses TRBV5-1 and TRBJ2-1; D is perhaps TRBD1 or TRBD2 (5 bases each). The CDR3 coding sequence is TGCGCCAGCAGCTTGATTAGGGGACCCTACAATGAGCAGTTCTTC. Its translation: CASSLIRGPYNEQFF. Full variable domain (outside the CDR3, taken from reference TRBV5-1 and TRBJ2-1): KAGVTQTPRYLIKTRGQQVTLSCSPISGHRSVSWYQQTPGQGLQFLFEYFSETQRNKGNFPGRFSGRQFSNSRSEMNVSTLELGDSALYLCASSLIRGPYNEQFFGPGTRLTVL.